This T cell receptor (beta chain) derives from a study of regulatory T cells in long-lasting Graves disease. Study-wide findings and caveats: Gene preferences differed: TRBV28, TRBJ1-2, TRBJ2-5 in persistent cases.

The time point denotes: newly diagnosed GD, antithyroid drugs for less than 3 months. RNA from PBMCs was the source of the TCR library. Relying on iRepertoire HTBI primers and Arm-PCR of CDR3 regions, the team built TCR beta libraries. TCRdb re-called the multiplex PCR reads with MiXCR, one entry per CDR3 protein. The data hold 350,000 to 550,000 distinct CDR3 sequences, with about 15% observed a single time. CDR1 and CDR2 (germline): DFQATT, SNEGSKA (reference sequence). V trimming: 3 bases; J trimming: 4 bases; junction bases outside the gene matches: 22. There are 19 residues in the CDR3. This clonotype was observed at least ten times. Its antigen is unknown. The sample was also linked to a second study, of T cells in Graves' hyperthyroidism and ophthalmopathy. In that study: The HTBI primer set drove a first-round RT-PCR of the TCR CDR3.

This material consisted of peripheral blood mononuclear cells (PBMCs), taken at new diagnosis, from a patient treated with antithyroid drugs. This receptor was taken from a woman in her fifties or sixties with Graves disease. The V and J genes are TRBV20-1 and TRBJ2-5; 8 bases are a match to TRBD2. For the CDR3, the DNA is TGCAGTGCTAGTAAAACTGAGGTGCGCCCGGGACTAGTAGGAGAGACCCAGTACTTC. Encoded protein: CSASKTEVRPGLVGETQYF.